The 19 T cell receptor beta chains presented below share a single source sample, sequenced in a study of response to subunit inactivated influenza vaccine. Using its own MiXCR run on the RT-PCR reads, TCRdb lists one record per CDR3 protein. The table lists more than 450,000 distinct CDR3 sequences, about 8% of them singletons. Sequenced here: PBMCs from blood, sampled about 23 months after vaccination. The receptors were sampled from a man aged 50 to 69 who received an inactivated influenza vaccine.

This clonotype occurred many times. CDR3 nucleotide sequence: TGTGCCAGCAGCCCAACCGGGAATTACTACGAGCAGTACTTC. Its translation: CASSPTGNYYEQYF. The J gene is TRBJ2-7, the V gene TRBV27; tentative D call: TRBD2 (5 bases). This CDR3 comprises 14 residues. Germline V lookup: CDR1 MNHEY, CDR2 SMNVEV (reference sequence). Trimming shortened V by 6 bases and J by 3 bases, and 15 bases separated the two germline ends.

This clonotype was seen repeatedly, ten times or more. The CDR3 DNA follows: TGTGCCTGGAGTGCCGGTTGGCCGAATGAGCAGTTCTTC. Amino acids: CAWSAGWPNEQFF. The chain joins TRBV30 to TRBJ2-1; D ambiguous. V was shortened by 1 base and J by 7 bases, with 11 bases between the two germline ends. CDR3 length equals 13 residues. Germline V gives CDR1 GTSNPN, CDR2 SVGIG (reference sequence).

This sequence joins TRBV18 and TRBJ1-3; D is possibly TRBD1 (5 bases). Trimming stripped 2 bases from V and 1 base from J, with 9 bases between. Germline CDR1 is KGHSH and CDR2 is LQKENI. The CDR3 extends over 15 amino acids. The CDR3 protein is CASSPGTISGNTIYF. The CDR3 DNA sequence: TGTGCCAGCTCACCAGGGACTATTTCTGGAAACACCATATATTTT.

Ten or more counts support this clonotype. The chain has TRBV28 and TRBJ1-2; D is ambiguous. CDR3 size: 14 residues. CDR1 is MDHEN and CDR2 is SYDVKM in the germline V gene. Between the trimmed V and J ends, which lost 5 bases and 8 bases, there was a span of 18 bases. The CDR3 loop reads CASSPPSRGGGYTF. CDR3 DNA sequence: TGTGCCAGCAGTCCACCCAGTCGGGGAGGAGGCTACACCTTC.

The chain is built from TRBV20-1 and TRBJ2-3, with 14 bases lining up with TRBD2. The CDR3 loop spans 17 amino acids. With V trimmed by 0 bases and J by 5 bases, 7 bases remained unmatched. Germline CDR1 and CDR2: DFQATT and SNEGSKA (reference sequence). DNA for the CDR3: TGCAGTGCTAGAGATTGGGGGACTAGCGGGAGTCTAGATACGCAGTATTTT. Residues: CSARDWGTSGSLDTQYF.

This clonotype was detected ten times or more. This chain joins TRBV20-1 and TRBJ2-1; tentatively, D is TRBD2 (6 bases). The length of the CDR3 is 9 residues. Germline V gives CDR1 DFQATT, CDR2 SNEGSKA (reference sequence). The CDR3 sequence: CRAGGEQFF. The CDR3 DNA is TGCAGGGCCGGGGGTGAGCAGTTCTTC.

The table lists this clonotype with a few counts. This rearrangement joins TRBV20-1 to TRBJ2-5, with 11 bases fitting TRBD2. The CDR3 is made up of 14 amino acids. Germline V gives CDR1 DFQATT, CDR2 SNEGSKA (reference sequence). Trimming took 5 bases from V and 5 from J; bases not matched to a gene: 7. The CDR3 is CSAYGTSGRETQYF. In DNA, the CDR3 is TGCAGTGCTTACGGGACTAGCGGTAGGGAGACCCAGTACTTC.

This chain links TRBV12-3 or TRBV12-4 with TRBJ2-3; TRBD2 matches at 7 bases. V trimming: 7 bases; J trimming: 4 bases; junction bases outside the gene matches: 5. This CDR3 is built from 13 residues. CDR3 in DNA: TGTGCCAGCAATAAGGGGAGGGCAGATACGCAGTATTTT. Amino acids: CASNKGRADTQYF.

The chain employs TRBV4-1 and TRBJ2-1, with 7 bases matching TRBD1. Germline-derived CDR1 and CDR2 are MGHRA and YSYEKL. The CDR3 runs 14 residues. J was trimmed by 5 bases and V by 5 bases; bases with no gene match: 6. The CDR3 sequence is CASSLTGAHNEQFF. CDR3 nucleotides: TGCGCCAGCAGCTTAACAGGGGCCCACAATGAGCAGTTCTTC.

This clonotype has just a few counts. V gene TRBV7-9 combines with J gene TRBJ2-5; no reliable D call. This CDR3 comprises 11 residues. Between the trimmed V and J ends, which lost 5 bases and 5 bases, there was a span of 6 bases. Germline lookup yields CDR1 SEHNR and CDR2 FQNEAQ (reference sequence). The CDR3 is CASSNRETQYF. The CDR3 coding sequence is TGTGCCAGCAGCAATAGGGAGACCCAGTACTTC.

This clonotype was recorded at least ten times. The chain joins TRBV18 to TRBJ1-3, with TRBD1 matching over 7 bases. Germline assignment: CDR1 KGHSH and CDR2 LQKENI. CDR3 size: 15 residues. With 2 bases clipped from V and 0 bases from J, the junction kept 1 base outside the gene matches. The CDR3 region has the DNA TGTGCCAGCTCACCAAGGGACAGCTCTGGAAACACCATATATTTT. Its protein product is CASSPRDSSGNTIYF.

Only one count was recorded for this clonotype. The V gene is TRBV5-1, the J gene TRBJ1-1, with D maybe TRBD1 (5 bases). The CDR3 runs 15 residues. The germline V and J ends were trimmed by 4 bases and 2 bases, with 15 bases remaining between them. CDR1 and CDR2 (germline): SGHRS, YFSETQ. In DNA form, the CDR3 reads TGCGCCAGCAGCACCGCAGGGATGCAAAACACTGAAGCTTTCTTT. Protein sequence: CASSTAGMQNTEAFF. The full variable domain, its missing parts supplied by reference TRBV5-1 and TRBJ1-1, is KAGVTQTPRYLIKTRGQQVTLSCSPISGHRSVSWYQQTPGQGLQFLFEYFSETQRNKGNFPGRFSGRQFSNSRSEMNVSTLELGDSALYLCASSTAGMQNTEAFFGQGTRLTVV.

The V and J genes are TRBV5-1 and TRBJ2-7; D is unresolved. This CDR3 has 14 amino acids. V lost 0 bases and J lost 3, with 10 bases in between. Germline loops: CDR1 SGHRS, CDR2 YFSETQ. CDR3 sequence (DNA): TGCGCCAGCAGCTTGGGGCCGGACGTCTACGAGCAGTACTTC. This gives the protein CASSLGPDVYEQYF.

This clonotype was observed many times. The rearrangement uses TRBV5-1 and TRBJ2-1; 14 bases match TRBD2. J gave up 9 bases and V 0 bases, and 2 bases lay outside the gene matches. Germline CDR1 and CDR2: SGHRS and YFSETQ. The CDR3 is 15 residues long. CDR3 region: CASSLATSGRVEQFF. The CDR3 DNA is TGCGCCAGCAGCTTGGCGACTAGCGGGAGGGTTGAGCAGTTCTTC.

This clonotype turned up a few times. The V and J genes are TRBV12-3 or TRBV12-4 and TRBJ2-4; 11 bases fit TRBD2. The CDR3 length is 15 residues. J lost 4 bases, V lost 5 bases, and 4 bases had no gene match. CDR3 residues: CASSKRTSGKNIQYF. The CDR3 nucleotides are TGTGCCAGCAGTAAAAGGACTAGCGGGAAAAACATTCAGTACTTC.

V and J are TRBV5-1 and TRBJ2-4; a weak D match, TRBD2 (6 bases). The CDR3 loop spans 14 amino acids. Trimming stripped 2 bases from V and 7 bases from J, with 13 bases between. Looked up from germline, CDR1 is SGHRS and CDR2 is YFSETQ. CDR3 nucleotide sequence: TGCGCCAGCAGCTTCGGGAGCGAGGGGAACATTCAGTACTTC. Translating gives CASSFGSEGNIQYF.

This clonotype was observed a handful of times. This chain links TRBV20-1 with TRBJ2-1; the match to TRBD1 covers 9 bases. This CDR3 is built from 13 residues. Losses at the gene ends were 3 bases for V and 15 bases for J; bases not matched to a gene: 12. CDR1 is DFQATT and CDR2 is SNEGSKA in the germline V gene (reference sequence). The CDR3 DNA reads TGCAGTGCTAGGGACACCACAGGGGGCTTATCGTTCTTC. Translated: CSARDTTGGLSFF.

This clonotype was observed a handful of times. V usage is TRBV6-2 or TRBV6-3 and J usage is TRBJ2-3; 11 positions agree with TRBD2. This CDR3 comprises 18 residues. The junction had 13 bases not matched to a gene; V was cut back by 6 bases and J by 2 bases. Germline V lookup: CDR1 MNHEY, CDR2 SVGEGT. The CDR3 is CASRNGGGLAVNTDTQYF. The CDR3 DNA reads TGTGCCAGCAGGAACGGAGGGGGACTAGCGGTCAACACAGATACGCAGTATTTT.

The sample holds a few counts of this clonotype. V gene TRBV12-3 or TRBV12-4 combines with J gene TRBJ2-3; perhaps D is TRBD1 or TRBD2 (6 bases each). V was trimmed by 6 bases and J by 0 bases, leaving 10 bases between them. The CDR3 length is 14 residues. The CDR3 protein is CASRPGASTDTQYF. The DNA for the CDR3 is TGTGCCAGCAGACCGGGGGCTAGCACAGATACGCAGTATTTT.